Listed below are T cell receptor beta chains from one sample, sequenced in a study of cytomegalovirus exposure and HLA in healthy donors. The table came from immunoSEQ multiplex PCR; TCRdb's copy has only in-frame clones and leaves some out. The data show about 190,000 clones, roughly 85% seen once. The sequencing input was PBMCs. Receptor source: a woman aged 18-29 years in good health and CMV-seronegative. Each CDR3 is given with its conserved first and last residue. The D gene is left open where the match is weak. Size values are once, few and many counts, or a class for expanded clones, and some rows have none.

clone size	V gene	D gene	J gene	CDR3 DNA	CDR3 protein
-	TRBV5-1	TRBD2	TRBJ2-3	TGCGCCAGCAGCCCGGGACTAGCGGGAGGCACAGATACGCAGTATTTT	CASSPGLAGGTDTQYF
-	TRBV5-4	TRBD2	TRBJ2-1	TGTGCCAGCAGCGAATCGGGACTAGCGGCCTACAATGAGCAGTTCTTC	CASSESGLAAYNEQFF
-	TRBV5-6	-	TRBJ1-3	TGTGCCAGCAGCTTGGTCTCAGGGCCGAGCTCTGGAAACACCATATATTTT	CASSLVSGPSSGNTIYF
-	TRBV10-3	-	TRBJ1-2	TGTGCCAGCCACGGTTTCGACAGGTCCTATGGCTACACCTTC	CASHGFDRSYGYTF
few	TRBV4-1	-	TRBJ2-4	TGCGCCAGCAGCCCCCAGGAGGGCATTCAGTACTTC	CASSPQEGIQYF
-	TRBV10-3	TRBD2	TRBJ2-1	TGTGCCATCAGTGATGTGGGCGGGACTAGCGGTCCCGATGAGCAGTTCTTC	CAISDVGGTSGPDEQFF
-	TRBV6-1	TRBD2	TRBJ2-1	TGTGCCAGCAGTGACTTAGCGGGAACCAGCTCCTACAATGAGCAGTTCTTC	CASSDLAGTSSYNEQFF
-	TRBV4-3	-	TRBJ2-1	TGCGCCAGCAGCCAAGATTCCTGGCGGGAGCAGTTCTTC	CASSQDSWREQFF
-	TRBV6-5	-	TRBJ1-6	TGTGCCAGCACTGCTGGGCGTAGATCACCCCTCCACTTT	CASTAGRRSPLHF
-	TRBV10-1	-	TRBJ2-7	TGCGCCAGCAGTCCCGGGACTGCCTACGAGCAGTACTTC	CASSPGTAYEQYF
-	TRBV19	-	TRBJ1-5	TGTGCCAGTACCCAGACATCAGGGTTGGGCAATCAGCCCCAGCATTTT	CASTQTSGLGNQPQHF
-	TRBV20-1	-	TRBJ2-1	TGCAGTGCCCCGGGTGCGGAGCAGTTCTTC	CSAPGAEQFF
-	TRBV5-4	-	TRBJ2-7	TGTGCCAGCAGCTTCTATATGGGGAGCTACGAGCAGTACTTC	CASSFYMGSYEQYF
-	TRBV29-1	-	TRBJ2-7	TGCAGCGTTGAATATAACGGCTACGAGCAGTACTTC	CSVEYNGYEQYF
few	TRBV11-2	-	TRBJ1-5	TGTGCCAGCAGCTCAGCGGGGGCCGTTGGCAATCAGCCCCAGCATTTT	CASSSAGAVGNQPQHF
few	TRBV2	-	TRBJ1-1	TGTGCCAGCGGGAGGGCGTACGCCACTGAAGCTTTCTTT	CASGRAYATEAFF
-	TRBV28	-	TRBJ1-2	TGTGCCAGCAGTCCCCCACTGGGGCAGGGCGCGAACTATGGCTACACCTTC	CASSPPLGQGANYGYTF
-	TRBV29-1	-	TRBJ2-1	TGCAGCGTTGACAGGGTTAAATCGGCTGAGCAGTTCTTC	CSVDRVKSAEQFF
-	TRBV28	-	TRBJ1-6	TGTGCCAGCAGTACCTCAGGGATGGGAAATTCACCCCTCCACTTT	CASSTSGMGNSPLHF
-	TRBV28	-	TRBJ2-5	TGTGCCAGCAGTTTCCAGCCTGCGAGGAGGCGGCCAGAGACCCAGTACTTC	CASSFQPARRRPETQYF
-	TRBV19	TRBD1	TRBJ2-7	TGTGCCAGTAGTATTGGACAGGGGAGGAACGAGCAGTACTTC	CASSIGQGRNEQYF
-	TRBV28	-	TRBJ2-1	TGTGCCAGCAGCCTGACTTTCCCCCCGTTAGGCTCCTACAATGAGCAGTTCTTC	CASSLTFPPLGSYNEQFF
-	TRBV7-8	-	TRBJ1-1	TGTGCCAGCAGCTTAGGGAGCACCCAAACGAACACTGAAGCTTTCTTT	CASSLGSTQTNTEAFF
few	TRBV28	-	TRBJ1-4	TGTGCCAGCAGCAACGCAGGGATCCCAACTAATGAAAAACTGTTTTTT	CASSNAGIPTNEKLFF
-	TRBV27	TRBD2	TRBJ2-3	TGTGCCAGCAGTCAAGGACTAGCGGGGTCAGATACGCAGTATTTT	CASSQGLAGSDTQYF
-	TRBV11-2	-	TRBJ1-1	TGTGCCAGCAGCTTAGCCGGGGGGAACACTGAAGCTTTCTTT	CASSLAGGNTEAFF
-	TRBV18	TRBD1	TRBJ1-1	TGTGCCAGCTCACCAGAGGACAGGGGTTCAGCTTTCTTT	CASSPEDRGSAFF
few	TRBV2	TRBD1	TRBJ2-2	TGTGCCAGTACAGGGGTCTGGGATACCGGGGAGCTGTTTTTT	CASTGVWDTGELFF
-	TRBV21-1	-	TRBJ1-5	TGTGCCAGCAGCGAAGGACTCCCCGGACAGCCCCAGCATTTT	CASSEGLPGQPQHF
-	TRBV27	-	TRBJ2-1	TGTGCCAGCTGGGACCAGCGGGCCTACAATGAGCAGTTCTTC	CASWDQRAYNEQFF
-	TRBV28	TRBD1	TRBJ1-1	TGTGCCAGCAGTTTATTTTCGTTTCGTCCCGGGACAGGGTTAAGGACTGAAGCTTTCTTT	CASSLFSFRPGTGLRTEAFF
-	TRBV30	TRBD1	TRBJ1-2	TGTGCCTGGTCACTGGACAGGGCCTATGGCTACACCTTC	CAWSLDRAYGYTF
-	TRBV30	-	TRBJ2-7	TGTGCCTGGCAGGAGGGCCTCGGCTACGAGCAGTACTTC	CAWQEGLGYEQYF
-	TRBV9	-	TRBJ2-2	TGTGCCAGCAGCGTAGCCGTTCAGTACGACGGGATGGGGACCGGGGAGCTGTTTTTT	CASSVAVQYDGMGTGELFF
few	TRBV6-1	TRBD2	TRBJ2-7	TGTGCCAGCAGTAAGCGGGACTCCTCCTACGAGCAGTACTTC	CASSKRDSSYEQYF
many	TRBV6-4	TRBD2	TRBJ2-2	TGTGCCAGCAGTAAAATAGCGGGAGATACCGGGGAGCTGTTTTTT	CASSKIAGDTGELFF
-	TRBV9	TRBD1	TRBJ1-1	TGTGCCAGCAGCGCCCCCGGGACAGGGAGGACTGAAGCTTTCTTT	CASSAPGTGRTEAFF
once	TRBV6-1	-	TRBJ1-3	TGTGCCAGCAGACAGATCGGACAGAACCGAAACACCATATATTTT	CASRQIGQNRNTIYF
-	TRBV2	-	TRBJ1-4	TGTGCCAGCGTGGCTGCAACTAATGAAAAACTGTTTTTT	CASVAATNEKLFF
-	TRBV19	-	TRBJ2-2	TGTGCCAGTAGTATTGCGCTACCGAACACCGGGGAGCTGTTTTTT	CASSIALPNTGELFF
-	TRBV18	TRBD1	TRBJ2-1	TGTGCCAGCTCACCAGGAAGGGGGCCTAACAATGAGCAGTTCTTC	CASSPGRGPNNEQFF
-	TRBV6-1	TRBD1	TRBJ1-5	TGTGCCAGCAGTGAACGACAGGGTGTTCAGCCCCAGCATTTT	CASSERQGVQPQHF
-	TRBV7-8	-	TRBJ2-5	TGTGCCAGCAGCTCGGGACTCGCCACACTCCAGGGGACCCAGTACTTC	CASSSGLATLQGTQYF
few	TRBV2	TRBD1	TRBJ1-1	TGTGCCAGCAGTGAACCCCGACAGGGTAGGCACACTGAAGCTTTCTTT	CASSEPRQGRHTEAFF
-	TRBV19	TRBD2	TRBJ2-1	TGTGCCAGTAGGTCGGAGGGGACTCTAGCGGGAGGTTACAATGAGCAGTTCTTC	CASRSEGTLAGGYNEQFF
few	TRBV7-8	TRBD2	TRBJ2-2	TGTGCCATCCCGGGGGGACTCCTAAACACCGGGGAGCTGTTTTTT	CAIPGGLLNTGELFF